One sample yielded the 25 T cell receptor beta chains listed below, sequenced in a study of CD8+CD57+ T cells in acquired aplastic anemia. Profiling that covered TCR beta VDJ and CDR3 relied on genomic DNA as its template. TCRdb ran MiXCR on the reads and lists one entry per CDR3 protein. The data show roughly 290,000 distinct CDR3 sequences, approximately 60% seen once. The authors sequenced patients whose flow cytometry had shown CD8+CD57+ cell expansion. The sequenced material came from sorted CD4+, CD8+, or CD8+CD57+ T cells (not recorded which) from PBMCs. Source of these receptors: a human donor with aplastic anemia.

This clonotype was found many times. The rearrangement links TRBV20-1 to TRBJ2-1; 8 bases align to TRBD1. The V and J ends lost 6 bases and 5 bases, in that order; junction bases with no gene match: 3. The CDR3 consists of 12 residues. Per germline, CDR1 DFQATT and CDR2 SNEGSKA (reference sequence). In DNA, the CDR3 is TGCAGTGCCGGGACAGGCCACAATGAGCAGTTCTTC. It codes for CSAGTGHNEQFF.

The table lists this clonotype with a count of one. At one end the junction does not follow the germline gene, possibly because of a read error. The genes are TRBV5-1 and TRBJ1-4; maybe TRBD1 (5 bases). This CDR3 has 17 residues. Germline V gene lookup returns CDR1 SGHRS and CDR2 YFSETQ. The CDR3 loop reads CASSSSGGPATNEELLF. As DNA, the CDR3 is TGCGCCAGCAGCTCCTCTGGGGGACCCGCAACTAATGAAGAACTGTTGTTT. Full variable domain (missing parts from reference TRBV5-1 and TRBJ1-4): KAGVTQTPRYLIKTRGQQVTLSCSPISGHRSVSWYQQTPGQGLQFLFEYFSETQRNKGNFPGRFSGRQFSNSRSEMNVSTLELGDSALYLCASSSSGGPATNEELLFGSGTQLSVL.

In this sample, this clonotype turned up once. CDR3 region: CASQVRTHNEQFF. The DNA for the CDR3 is TGTGCCAGTCAGGTTCGGACCCACAATGAGCAGTTCTTC. V usage is TRBV19 and J usage is TRBJ2-1; D unclear. V dropped 8 bases and J dropped 5 bases, with 13 bases sitting between them. From germline, CDR1 is LNHDA and CDR2 SQIVND (reference sequence). The CDR3 covers 13 residues.

This clonotype was picked up many times. This rearrangement joins TRBV30 to TRBJ2-3; D uncertain. The V gene lost 6 bases and the J gene lost 4 bases, with 8 bases spanning the gap. This CDR3 spans 11 amino acids. Looked up from germline, CDR1 is GTSNPN and CDR2 is SVGIG (reference sequence). The CDR3 DNA follows: TGTGCCTGCTCATGGTCAGATACGCAGTATTTT. Translation gives CACSWSDTQYF.

This chain uses TRBV5-1 with TRBJ1-1; unclear D gene. From germline, CDR1 is SGHRS and CDR2 YFSETQ. The CDR3 covers 14 residues. Trimming shortened V by 2 bases and J by 1 base, and 9 bases separated the two germline ends. The CDR3 loop is CASSFTPRNTEAFF. The CDR3 bases are TGCGCCAGCAGCTTTACGCCCCGGAACACTGAAGCTTTCTTT. Full variable domain (remainder filled in from reference TRBV5-1 and TRBJ1-1): KAGVTQTPRYLIKTRGQQVTLSCSPISGHRSVSWYQQTPGQGLQFLFEYFSETQRNKGNFPGRFSGRQFSNSRSEMNVSTLELGDSALYLCASSFTPRNTEAFFGQGTRLTVV.

This clonotype was seen many times. The chain recombines TRBV5-1 with TRBJ1-1; maybe TRBD1 (6 bases). Trimming took 4 bases from V and 5 from J, leaving 21 bases between them. This CDR3 has 16 amino acids. CDR1 and CDR2 (germline): SGHRS, YFSETQ. CDR3 protein: CASSVGVGRGGTEAFF. CDR3 sequence (DNA): TGCGCCAGCAGCGTTGGGGTGGGCAGGGGAGGTACTGAAGCTTTCTTT.

This clonotype has a handful of counts. This chain joins TRBV20-1 and TRBJ2-1; D not certain. Germline V gives CDR1 DFQATT, CDR2 SNEGSKA (reference sequence). The V gene lost 0 bases and the J gene lost 5 bases, with 14 bases spanning the gap. This CDR3 region has 15 residues. The chain's CDR3 is CSARDLTTLNNEQFF. The CDR3 region has the DNA TGCAGTGCTAGAGATCTCACGACACTAAACAATGAGCAGTTCTTC.

The table lists this clonotype with many counts. The CDR3 bases are TGTGCCAGCAGCGTAGGCCAGTCCTATGGCTACACCTTC. It specifies CASSVGQSYGYTF. The rearrangement uses TRBV9 and TRBJ1-2; no reliable D call. In germline, CDR1 is SGDLS, CDR2 YYNGEE. Deletions cut 0 bases from V and 4 bases from J, with 7 bases between. This CDR3 has 13 amino acids.

This clonotype was seen at least ten times. V gene TRBV20-1 combines with J gene TRBJ1-2; no reliable D call. V dropped 0 bases and J dropped 2 bases, with 10 bases sitting between them. The CDR3 is made up of 14 amino acids. Germline CDR1 reads DFQATT; CDR2 reads SNEGSKA (reference sequence). CDR3 loop: CSARDLVGNYGYTF. Here the CDR3 DNA reads TGCAGTGCTAGAGATTTAGTTGGGAACTATGGCTACACCTTC.

This clonotype was picked up a small number of times. The chain links TRBV9 to TRBJ2-7; TRBD1 matches 11 bases. From germline, CDR1 is SGDLS and CDR2 YYNGEE. The CDR3 contains 14 residues. J lost 4 bases, V lost 4 bases, and 4 bases had no gene match. Here the CDR3 reads CASSKGQGAYEQYF. The CDR3 region has the DNA TGTGCCAGCAGCAAAGGACAGGGGGCTTACGAGCAGTACTTC.

The J gene is TRBJ2-5, the V gene TRBV7-8, with a weak D call TRBD2 (7 bases). Germline V gene lookup returns CDR1 SGHVS and CDR2 FQNEAQ. The V end lost 8 bases, the J end lost 5 bases, and 18 bases lay between the germline ends. This CDR3 is built from 14 residues. CDR3 protein: CASARGGGGETQYF. CDR3 bases: TGTGCCAGCGCCAGAGGGGGGGGAGGGGAGACCCAGTACTTC. Drawing the rest from reference TRBV7-8 and TRBJ2-5, the complete variable domain is GAGVSQSPRYKVAKRGQDVALRCDPISGHVSLFWYQQALGQGPEFLTYFQNEAQLDKSGLPSDRFFAERPEGSVSTLKIQRTQQEDSAVYLCASARGGGGETQYFGPGTRLLVL.

This clonotype was seen only a few times. The CDR3 nucleotides read TGTGCCAGCAGTTTATCCAGGACAAATAAGTACAATGAGCAGTTCTTC. This encodes CASSLSRTNKYNEQFF. The chain carries TRBV27 and TRBJ2-1, with a weak D call TRBD1 (5 bases). Germline CDR1 and CDR2: MNHEY and SMNVEV (reference sequence). The CDR3 totals 16 residues. V dropped 0 bases and J dropped 4 bases, with 13 bases sitting between them.

This chain links TRBV10-3 with TRBJ1-3; D unresolved. Germline lookup yields CDR1 ENHRY and CDR2 SYGVKD. This CDR3 comprises 11 residues. Trimming cost V 7 bases and J 4 bases, with 5 bases left between them. The DNA for the CDR3 is TGTGCCATCATGTGGGGAAACACCATATATTTT. It is translated as CAIMWGNTIYF.

This clonotype appeared a few times. The rearrangement links TRBV15 to TRBJ1-2; D is unresolved. Trimming removed 1 base from V and 8 bases from J, with 8 bases in between. CDR3 length equals 12 residues. In germline, CDR1 is LNHNV, CDR2 YYDKDF (reference sequence). CDR3 DNA sequence: TGTGCCACCAGCAGAGCCCTGGGCGGCTACACCTTC. This sequence encodes CATSRALGGYTF. Together with reference TRBV15 and TRBJ1-2, the CDR3 gives the full variable domain: DAMVIQNPRYQVTQFGKPVTLSCSQTLNHNVMYWYQQKSSQAPKLLFHYYDKDFNNEADTPDNFQSRRPNTSFCFLDIRSPGLGDTAMYLCATSRALGGYTFGSGTRLTVV.

In its sample, this clonotype was seen many times. One junction end disagrees with the germline gene, perhaps due to a read error. The chain uses TRBV5-1 and TRBJ2-6, with a tentative D call TRBD1 (5 bases). Germline V lookup: CDR1 SGHRS, CDR2 YFSETQ. The CDR3 runs 16 residues. CDR3: CASSLGDSSGANVLTF. CDR3 DNA sequence: TGCGCCAGCAGTTTGGGCGACAGCTCTGGGGCCAACGTCCTGACTTTC.

This clonotype has ten or more counts. The chain links TRBV5-1 to TRBJ2-2; TRBD1 matches at 10 bases. CDR1 is SGHRS, CDR2 YFSETQ, per germline. Germline trimming cut 4 bases from V and 6 bases from J; bases unmatched to any gene: 9. The CDR3 sequence is 16 residues long. The CDR3 DNA reads as TGCGCCAGCAGCAGGCTGGACAGGGGGTCCGCCGGGGAGCTGTTTTTT. As protein: CASSRLDRGSAGELFF.

This clonotype was detected a few times. V and J are TRBV29-1 and TRBJ1-2; 7 nucleotides agree with TRBD1. Germline V gives CDR1 SQVTM, CDR2 ANQGSEA. With V trimmed by 3 bases and J by 5 bases, 9 bases remained unmatched. There are 14 residues in the CDR3. The CDR3, as DNA: TGCAGCGTTGAGGAAACAGGGGTTGGGTATGGCTACACCTTC. The encoded protein is CSVEETGVGYGYTF.

This clonotype has ten or more counts. The CDR3: CASIPLEGAPSYEQYF. The CDR3 region has the DNA TGTGCCAGCATTCCCCTAGAAGGGGCGCCTTCCTACGAGCAGTACTTC. The rearrangement links TRBV6-1 to TRBJ2-7; the D gene is possibly TRBD1 (5 bases). The CDR3 runs 16 residues. Germline CDR1 MNHNS, CDR2 SASEGT. The V end was cut by 7 bases, the J end by 1 base, with 20 bases between.

The gene calls are TRBV20-1 and TRBJ2-7, with no clear D. Germline V gene lookup returns CDR1 DFQATT and CDR2 SNEGSKA (reference sequence). The V end lost 3 bases, the J end lost 1 base, and 16 bases lay between the germline ends. This CDR3 has 15 amino acids. CDR3 protein: CSASGSTPFSYEQYF. For the CDR3, the DNA is TGCAGTGCTAGCGGGTCGACGCCCTTTTCCTACGAGCAGTACTTC.

At least ten counts were recorded for this clonotype. V usage is TRBV5-5 and J usage is TRBJ2-1, with D perhaps matching TRBD2 (6 bases). The CDR3 spans 13 residues. The germline V and J ends were trimmed by 2 bases and 10 bases, with 13 bases remaining between them. CDR1 SGHKS and CDR2 YYEKEE come from the germline V gene (reference sequence). Here the CDR3 DNA reads TGTGCCAGCAGCTTTTTACTCGCGGGGGAGCAGTTCTTC. Translation: CASSFLLAGEQFF. The complete variable domain, with remaining parts taken from reference TRBV5-5 and TRBJ2-1, reads DAGVTQSPTHLIKTRGQQVTLRCSPISGHKSVSWYQQVLGQGPQFIFQYYEKEERGRGNFPDRFSARQFPNYSSELNVNALLLGDSALYLCASSFLLAGEQFFGPGTRLTVL.

The rearrangement links TRBV19 to TRBJ1-1; D gene uncertain. V was cut by 1 base and J by 0 bases, with 9 bases left in between. Looked up from germline, CDR1 is LNHDA and CDR2 is SQIVND (reference sequence). This CDR3 spans 15 amino acids. CDR3 in amino acids: CASSIGAGLNTEAFF. Here the CDR3 DNA reads TGTGCCAGTAGTATAGGGGCAGGCCTGAACACTGAAGCTTTCTTT.

CDR3 protein: CASSLGTGGELFF. DNA of the CDR3: TGTGCCAGCAGCTTAGGGACAGGCGGGGAGCTGTTTTTT. This chain uses TRBV11-3 with TRBJ2-2; 7 bases line up with TRBD1. CDR1 is SGHNT, CDR2 YENEEA, per germline. V trimming: 1 base; J trimming: 7 bases; junction bases outside the gene matches: 0. The CDR3 covers 13 residues.

This clonotype was found a few times. The V call is TRBV19, the J call TRBJ1-2; 8 nucleotides match TRBD1. CDR3 length equals 11 residues. Trimming took 8 bases from V and 5 from J; bases not matched to a gene: 1. CDR1 LNHDA and CDR2 SQIVND come from the germline V gene (reference sequence). The DNA for the CDR3 is TGTGCCAGTCAGGGGGCTTATGGCTACACCTTC. Residues: CASQGAYGYTF. The variable domain in full, with the rest retrieved from reference TRBV19 and TRBJ1-2, is DGGITQSPKYLFRKEGQNVTLSCEQNLNHDAMYWYRQDPGQGLRLIYYSQIVNDFQKGDIAEGYSVSREKKESFPLTVTSAQKNPTAFYLCASQGAYGYTFGSGTRLTVV.

The table lists this clonotype with many counts. The chain recombines TRBV5-1 with TRBJ2-5, with TRBD2 matching over 15 bases. The CDR3 contains 17 residues. V was clipped by 0 bases and J by 5 bases; unmatched bases: 5. From germline, CDR1 is SGHRS and CDR2 YFSETQ. Here the CDR3 DNA reads TGCGCCAGCAGCTTGGAGTTGGGGACTAGCGGGAGGGAGACCCAGTACTTC. Translation gives CASSLELGTSGRETQYF.

This chain connects TRBV6-6 to TRBJ1-1; 10 positions agree with TRBD1. From germline, CDR1 is MNHNY and CDR2 SVGAGI (reference sequence). V was pared by 2 bases and J by 4 bases, with 7 bases of the junction left unmatched. CDR3 size: 16 residues. CDR3 sequence reads: CASSYLGTGDFTEAFF. CDR3 DNA sequence: TGTGCCAGCAGTTACCTCGGGACAGGGGATTTCACTGAAGCTTTCTTT.